This T cell receptor beta chain appears in the sequencing data of a study of shared clonotypes between healthy human individuals. As for the study in general: Each donor's CD8 memory used one plate, CD8 naive two, each CD4 subset three. Overall study findings and caveats: Clonotype sharing among the donors was expected to vary with sequencing depth. Memory subsets generally showed smaller estimated richness than naive subsets did.

A remark on this clone: Its antigen is unknown.

Per the germline V gene, CDR1 is MRHNA and CDR2 is SNTAGT. The V gene lost 3 bases and the J gene lost 8 bases, with 19 bases spanning the gap. The CDR3 extends over 16 amino acids. The data were produced by immunoSEQ multiplex PCR, yet TCRdb's version contains in-frame clones alone and is incomplete. The sample yields 2 million to 2.5 million clones, more than 85% seen once. The chain couples TRBV6-4 to TRBJ1-4; D not resolved. The sequence derives from a man younger than 30 in good health. Some clones in this sample may be carry-over from other donors' samples. Sequenced: naive CD4+ T cells from PBMCs. As to subset: CD45RA+ positively selected. CDR3 DNA: TGTGCCAGCAGTGATAGGTCTTACGGCTTTCGGGAAAAACTGTTTTTT. It yields the protein CASSDRSYGFREKLFF.